This T cell receptor (beta chain) was obtained from a study of cytomegalovirus exposure and HLA in healthy donors (dated by TCRdb to between 2016 and 2019). At the level of the whole study: In an earlier analysis of approximately 640 of the donors, about 260 Gb of sequence data and approximately 100 million unique TCR beta sequences from roughly 190 million T cells were reported. In a later genetic analysis, genome-wide SNP genotypes for about 60% of the 666 donors were used, and that subset was treated as a discovery cohort. The T cell repertoires of 666 subjects were profiled by immunosequencing and related to cytomegalovirus serostatus. Class I and class II HLA loci were covered by the typing at four-digit resolution. All discovery cohort repertoires had been generated using a single sequencing platform. High-throughput TCR immunosequencing, statistical association of individual TCRs with disease status, and machine learning were combined to predict cytomegalovirus infection status. The genetic ancestry cluster associated with self-reported Caucasian donors included over 80% of the roughly 410 genotyped donors. Donor age, sex, ethnicity and CMV serostatus were compiled alongside the repertoire data. A separate validation cohort of about 110 different subjects was used in addition to the roughly 670-subject first cohort. An earlier analysis of several hundred of the donors used high-throughput TCR beta sequencing to judge whether each TCR beta V gene segment behaved as functional or pseudogenic. In the later analysis, no new phenotypic data were used to find candidate immune exposures; instead, reliance was placed on TCR beta sequences and their occurrence across donors. On average, 235,054 unique TCR beta nucleotide sequences were sequenced per donor among 398 genotyped donors of the cohort, with roughly a sixth of those sequences being non-productive. Roughly five DR-DQ haplotypes were handled as single units for association and clustering because linkage in the cohort was strong. The number of donors typed differed by locus, with 629-630 for A, B, C, DRB1 and DQB1, 522 for DQA1, over 600 for DPA1, and 472 for DPB1. The study was designed to test whether signatures of past pathogen exposure could be identified by cataloging public T cell receptors. To study patterns of TCR occurrence, a later analysis re-analyzed previously published TCR beta repertoires from 600 to 750 donors and added high-resolution HLA genotyping. Roughly 300 gigabases of sequencing data and about 92 million unique TCR sequences made up an early release that covered nearly 650 HLA-typed donors. What the study reported, not specific to this receptor: The authors suggested that the approach could potentially be extended to other disease states and immunological phenotypes. The presence/absence analyses assumed that sequencing depth was roughly uniform across donors, and that assumption may not be true. Strong co-occurrence of HLA alleles, especially DR and DQ, made assigning TCR associations to individual alleles difficult. An earlier analysis of approximately 570 of the donors showed that most TCR beta V segments appeared in productive rearrangements either about 87% or about 30% of the time, which broadly matched IMGT annotations. Correlated functional status among segregating V segments might reflect linkage disequilibrium, but an unknown experimental factor could not be ruled out. A group of highly shared sequence variants was considered likely to be a technical artifact of the sequencing pipeline. Some IMGT-functional V segments, including TRBV6-2 and TRBV6-3, could not be distinguished by the 87-base-pair reads and were therefore excluded. In vitro tests confirmed that three of the cytomegalovirus-associated TCR beta chains recognize cytomegalovirus antigens. According to a later genetic analysis, donors in an Asian-associated ancestry cluster had fewer N-insertions in productive TCRs than the approximately 700-donor mean. In a later analysis, HLA-associated TCR beta chains showed more clonal expansion and lower generation probabilities than non-associated chains that were equally common. In a later genetic analysis, a missense DCLRE1C variant was associated with V-gene and J-gene trimming of TCR beta chains, and the association was replicated in an independent cohort. Across donors, most TCR sequences were observed very rarely, whereas some public TCRs were present in many individuals. The study gave a list of about 170 TCR beta chains associated with cytomegalovirus. A later analysis found that TCR association rates varied across HLA loci, with DRB1 alleles showing the most associated TCRs and HLA-C alleles the fewest. The cohort was sequenced for TCR beta chains only, and without alpha or paired-chain data the features that could be detected were limited. Approximately 18 rarely observed V segments, including chromosome 9 orphons, were excluded from the earlier analysis of some 590 of the donors because counts were too low. A later analysis reported that several top co-occurrence clusters appeared linked to parvovirus B19, influenza, CMV and Epstein-Barr virus. Immune exposure information for the cohort was limited to CMV serostatus. A further reported finding was that TCR beta sequences accurately predicted the HLA-A and HLA-B alleles for most subjects in the first cohort. The classifier was reported to diagnose cytomegalovirus status with high specificity and sensitivity in both the original cohort and the validation cohort. Because HLA typing was missing for some donors at each locus, association tests included only the typed subset. A later analysis found that most CMV-associated TCR beta chains appeared HLA-restricted, with HLA associations seemingly driven largely by CMV exposure. At a false discovery rate of 0.05, a later analysis linked 16,951 TCR beta sequences to specific HLA alleles.

The library was built by means of the immunoSEQ multiplex PCR assay. A mixture of 60 forward primers for TCR Vbeta segments and 13 reverse primers for TCR Jbeta segments was used in the multiplex PCR. A multiplex PCR assay on genomic DNA amplified the CDR3 region of rearranged TCR beta genes. On the Illumina HiSeq System, the amplified TCR beta libraries were sequenced as 87-base-pair reads. The paper's processing steps were these. In a later analysis, tens of millions of unique TCR beta chains were counted across the roughly 670 repertoires, and roughly 9.9 million of these chains were shared by at least two donors. A nearest-neighbor algorithm error-corrected the raw reads and collapsed the reads into unique sequences, merging closely related sequences to remove PCR and sequencing errors. Alignment of CDR3 sequences to IMGT reference sequences was used to assign V, D and J gene segments. Each retained sequence needed at least a six-nucleotide match to both a V gene segment and a J gene segment. Rearrangements were called productive when the CDR3 lacked stop codons and stayed in frame with V and J; all others were non-productive. Following IMGT convention, CDR3 was defined as the stretch from the second conserved V-encoded cysteine to the conserved J-encoded phenylalanine. The earlier analysis of about 610 of the donors excluded any sequence lacking an unambiguous match to a single V gene segment. In an earlier analysis of roughly 600 of the donors, a V segment was called functional when productive rearrangements were above 56.7%, and segregating when the standard deviation between donors exceeded 5%. To diagnose cytomegalovirus status from the catalog of TCR beta chain sequences, a statistical classification framework was built. In a later analysis, TCR nucleotide sequences were compared against IMGT/GENE-DB human TR gene sequences so that V and J genes could be assigned. Using the TCRdist pipeline, a later analysis assigned CDR3 sequences along with most-parsimonious VDJ recombination scenarios. In a later analysis, each TCR beta chain was defined by its CDR3 amino acid sequence together with its V-gene family, and reads without a unique V-gene family were excluded. To address suspected cross-contamination and a sequencing artifact, a later analysis removed approximately 600 highly shared, low-generation-probability nucleotide sequences. In a later analysis, a clonal expansion index was calculated for each public chain from normalized within-repertoire ranks of inferred template counts. Generation probabilities in a later analysis came from a VDJ recombination model fitted to out-of-frame rearrangements, and those results were checked against IGoR. In a later analysis, TCR-TCR, TCR-HLA and TCR-CMV co-occurrence was scored with hypergeometric tests, and a repertoire-size bias correction was applied to TCR pairs. A later analysis estimated false discovery rates by permuting HLA or CMV assignments 20 times. In a later analysis, co-occurring TCRs were grouped using DBSCAN, with TCRdist sequence similarity added in when clustering inside HLA-allele-positive subsets. Repertoires with fewer than 30,000 or more than 120,000 public chains were left out of co-occurrence clustering, as were a handful of repertoires with anomalous nucleotide sharing. TCRdb's version of the immuneACCESS table is confined to in-frame rearrangements and falls short of the full clone set. An unresolved V gene accounts for under half of the shortfall where checked; the remainder is of unknown origin. V and J calls and clone size are given by that table; D and trimming were obtained from the DNA. The sample includes around 110,000 clones, with roughly 82% observed a single time. The biggest ten clones account for 4.2% of the sample.

For this clone: This receptor's antigen is unknown. Base qualities were left out, and no much larger clone turns up one base away.

Relative to germline, V is 5 bases shorter and J is 1 base shorter, with 11 bases between their ends. The germline V gene (reference sequence) sets CDR1 to MNHNY and CDR2 to SVGAGI. The CDR3 goes from the cysteine to the phenylalanine over 14 residues. Left in the record is the CDR3 DNA by itself, 42 bases read in frame from the first base. The cohort was made up of approximately 670 healthy bone marrow donors. At the time of sampling, every cohort member was nominally healthy, though immune exposures that went unrecorded were likely present. The donor tested CMV seronegative and was one of the 352 seronegative cohort members. Every donor gave a peripheral blood sample, and the peripheral blood mononuclear cells from that sample were used for TCR beta sequencing. The Qiagen DNeasy Blood Extraction Kit was used to extract genomic DNA from the blood cell samples.

This receptor was identified in a male donor in good health and CMV-seronegative. Recombination joined TRBV6-6 with TRBJ1-1; the D gene identity is not certain. Specimen: PBMCs. The CDR3 protein sequence reads: CASSGGSGNTEAFF. The nucleotide sequence is TGTGCCAGCAGTGGAGGGTCAGGGAACACTGAAGCTTTCTTT.